These 27 T cell receptor beta chains originate from one sample sequenced in a study of PD-1 blockade in classical Hodgkin lymphoma. Time point indicated: newly diagnosed, previously untreated cHL patient sample. Sequenced by immunoSEQ multiplex PCR; TCRdb stores in-frame clones only, minus some. The sample has approximately 47,000 clones; approximately 90% are singletons. The sequenced sample was peripheral blood mononuclear cells (PBMCs). All receptors come from a human donor with classical Hodgkin lymphoma.

The rearrangement links TRBV27 to TRBJ2-2; D gene uncertain. Germline CDR1 and CDR2: MNHEY and SMNVEV (reference sequence). V dropped 2 bases and J dropped 6 bases, with 1 base sitting between them. The CDR3 is 11 residues long. DNA for the CDR3: TGTGCCAGCAGTTTACCCGGGGAGCTGTTTTTT. Translation gives CASSLPGELFF.

This chain links TRBV30 with TRBJ1-1; tentatively, D is TRBD1 (5 bases). With 4 bases removed from V and 7 bases from J, the gap between germline ends came to 19 bases. Germline V gene data show CDR1 as GTSNPN and CDR2 as SVGIG (reference sequence). The CDR3 totals 14 residues. This CDR3 is CAWTFPAGTGEAFF. CDR3 DNA sequence: TGTGCCTGGACCTTTCCGGCCGGAACAGGTGAAGCTTTCTTT.

The chain recombines TRBV2 with TRBJ2-7, with TRBD2 matching 7 bases. J lost 4 bases, V lost 5 bases, and 5 bases had no gene match. Germline V gene lookup returns CDR1 SNHLY and CDR2 FYNNEI. The CDR3 covers 13 residues. The CDR3 protein is CASSWASGYEQYF. The CDR3 coding sequence is TGTGCCAGCAGTTGGGCTAGCGGATACGAGCAGTACTTC.

The V gene is TRBV7-6, the J gene TRBJ1-3, with 9 nucleotides matching TRBD1. The CDR3 spans 15 residues. Germline lookup yields CDR1 SGHVS and CDR2 FNYEAQ. Trimming cost V 5 bases and J 4 bases; bases outside gene matches: 6. CDR3 loop: CASSGRTGAGNTIYF. The CDR3 DNA reads as TGTGCCAGCAGCGGGAGGACAGGGGCCGGAAACACCATATATTTT.

V gene TRBV1 combines with J gene TRBJ2-7; TRBD2, the table's D call, lacks a check against the DNA. TRBV1 is shown as a pseudogene. This CDR3 comprises 14 residues. The chain's CDR3 is CTSSQGRVAGQQYF. DNA of the CDR3: TGCACCAGCAGCCAAGGTAGAGTCGCGGGTCAGCAGTACTTC.

The V and J genes are TRBV9 and TRBJ2-5; 9 nucleotides align to TRBD2. Trimming took 2 bases from V and 3 from J; bases not matched to a gene: 2. Germline V gene data show CDR1 as SGDLS and CDR2 as YYNGEE. This CDR3 contains 14 residues. In DNA form, the CDR3 reads TGTGCCAGCAGCGTTAGCGGGAGTAAAGAGACCCAGTACTTC. Protein: CASSVSGSKETQYF.

V usage is TRBV2 and J usage is TRBJ2-7, with 11 positions matching TRBD1. Germline V gives CDR1 SNHLY, CDR2 FYNNEI. V was pared by 6 bases and J by 3 bases, with 7 bases of the junction left unmatched. The CDR3 length is 15 residues. DNA of the CDR3: TGTGCCAGCAGCCCCCCCGGGACAGGGGGCTACGAGCAGTACTTC. Its translation: CASSPPGTGGYEQYF.

The chain uses TRBV25-1 and TRBJ2-3, with 9 bases lining up with TRBD2. The CDR3 has 15 residues. Germline V gene sequence: CDR1 MGHDK, CDR2 SYGVNS. V lost 1 base and J lost 6; bases outside the gene matches: 5. The chain's CDR3 is CASSEFGGRGDTQYF. The CDR3 DNA follows: TGTGCCAGCAGTGAATTTGGCGGGAGGGGTGATACGCAGTATTTT.

The rearrangement uses TRBV14 and TRBJ1-4, with 8 positions matching TRBD1. The CDR3 runs to 17 residues. Germline CDR1 reads SGHDN; CDR2 reads FVKESK. With 1 base clipped from V and 6 bases from J, the junction kept 10 bases outside the gene matches. The CDR3 coding sequence is TGTGCCAGCAGCCAAGTGGGCGCGGGGACAGGATATGAAAAACTGTTTTTT. Protein product: CASSQVGAGTGYEKLFF.

The rearrangement links TRBV5-1 to TRBJ2-1, with 11 bases identical to TRBD2. The CDR3 covers 15 residues. V trimming: 0 bases; J trimming: 5 bases; junction bases outside the gene matches: 1. Per the germline V gene, CDR1 is SGHRS and CDR2 is YFSETQ. DNA for the CDR3: TGCGCCAGCAGCTTGGGACTAGCGGGGAACAATGAGCAGTTCTTC. This codes for CASSLGLAGNNEQFF.

The chain combines TRBV5-1 with TRBJ2-7; D perhaps matches TRBD2 (6 bases). Germline assignment: CDR1 SGHRS and CDR2 YFSETQ. The V and J ends lost 5 bases and 0 bases respectively, with 18 bases between them. The CDR3 is 16 residues long. Written as DNA, the CDR3 is TGCGCCAGCAGTCCCCTAAAGCGGGCTACCTCCTACGAGCAGTACTTC. Amino acids: CASSPLKRATSYEQYF.

V and J are TRBV21-1 and TRBJ1-3. TRBV21-1 is a recognized pseudogene. There are 14 residues in the CDR3. The DNA for the CDR3 is TGTGCCAGCAGCAAAAGGAACGGTCGAAACACCATATATTTT. Translation gives CASSKRNGRNTIYF.

The chain carries TRBV6-1 and TRBJ2-7; the match to TRBD2 covers 8 bases. Looked up from germline, CDR1 is MNHNS and CDR2 is SASEGT. The CDR3 spans 15 residues. With 4 bases clipped from V and 6 bases from J, the junction kept 11 bases outside the gene matches. CDR3 DNA: TGTGCCAGCAGTGGACCCGTAGGGGGGACTAGCGAGCAGTACGTC. Its protein product is CASSGPVGGTSEQYV.

The rearrangement uses TRBV6-1 and TRBJ1-1, with D unclear. The CDR3 consists of 15 residues. V was trimmed by 2 bases and J by 1 base, leaving 11 bases between them. The germline gives CDR1 MNHNS, CDR2 SASEGT. In nucleotides, the CDR3 is TGTGCCAGCAGTGAATCCCGAAACAGGAACACTGAAGCTTTCTTT. Its translation: CASSESRNRNTEAFF.

The chain uses TRBV6-6 and TRBJ2-4; D may be TRBD1 (5 bases). The CDR3 extends over 16 amino acids. Trimming took off 3 bases at V and 7 bases at J, with 19 bases between the two ends. Germline CDR1 reads MNHNY; CDR2 reads SVGAGI (reference sequence). The CDR3 reads CASSYKEGAKRNIQYF. Here the CDR3 DNA reads TGTGCCAGCAGTTATAAAGAAGGGGCGAAAAGGAACATTCAGTACTTC.

The CDR3 loop reads CAIRPGLEGEQYV. CDR3 DNA: TGTGCCATCAGGCCGGGACTAGAGGGCGAGCAGTACGTC. This chain connects TRBV10-3 to TRBJ2-7, with 8 bases matching TRBD2. CDR1 and CDR2 from the germline V gene are ENHRY and SYGVKD. The ends lost 6 bases at V and 6 bases at J; junction bases unmatched: 7. The length of the CDR3 is 13 residues.

The V call is TRBV28, the J call TRBJ1-5, with D uncertain. Germline CDR1 and CDR2: MDHEN and SYDVKM. This CDR3 is 14 amino acids long. The V end was cut by 5 bases, the J end by 3 bases, with 11 bases between. CDR3 sequence (DNA): TGTGCCAGCAGTCCCCCAGGAAACAATCAGCCCCAGCATTTT. This sequence encodes CASSPPGNNQPQHF.

In the case of this clone: Other nucleotide sequences in the sample specify the same CDR3. V and J are TRBV7-9 and TRBJ2-5, with D unresolved. The V gene's germline CDR1 is SEHNR and CDR2 FQNEAQ (reference sequence). This CDR3 spans 14 amino acids. Trimming left V 4 bases short and J 9 bases short, with 18 bases between. Here the CDR3 reads CASSSPPERSPQYF. As DNA, the CDR3 is TGTGCCAGCAGCTCCCCCCCGGAGCGCTCCCCCCAGTACTTC.

The chain links TRBV7-3 to TRBJ1-2; perhaps TRBD1 as D (5 bases). The CDR3 sequence is 15 residues long. The V end was cut by 1 base, the J end by 5 bases, with 14 bases between. The germline V gene encodes CDR1 SGHTA and CDR2 FQGTGA. CDR3 nucleotides: TGTGCCAGCAGCTTAAAGGTATGGGGCGGGTATGGCTACACCTTC. It specifies CASSLKVWGGYGYTF.

Here the CDR3 DNA reads TGTGCCACCAGCAGAGATCTAGCGGGCGATGGGGAGACCCAGTACTTC. Translated, it gives CATSRDLAGDGETQYF. V and J are TRBV15 and TRBJ2-5, with 8 positions matching TRBD2. This CDR3 is 16 amino acids long. The V segment lost 0 bases and the J segment 5 bases; nucleotides outside the gene matches: 8. The germline V gene encodes CDR1 LNHNV and CDR2 YYDKDF (reference sequence).

The rearrangement uses TRBV30 and TRBJ1-1; D might be TRBD1 (6 bases). This CDR3 is built from 13 residues. V shed 5 bases and J shed 0 bases, with 10 bases lying between them. CDR1 is GTSNPN and CDR2 is SVGIG in the germline V gene (reference sequence). CDR3 nucleotide sequence: TGTGCCTGGGGGAGGGGGTTGAACACTGAAGCTTTCTTT. Its translation is CAWGRGLNTEAFF.

The chain recombines TRBV29-1 with TRBJ1-2; 8 bases agree with TRBD1. Losses at the gene ends were 1 base for V and 5 bases for J; bases not matched to a gene: 15. The CDR3 is made up of 17 amino acids. CDR1 and CDR2 (germline): SQVTM, ANQGSEA. Written as DNA, the CDR3 is TGCAGCGTTGAAGGCGGGACAGGTCTCTCCGGGGGTTATGGCTACACCTTC. Its protein is CSVEGGTGLSGGYGYTF.

The genes are TRBV9 and TRBJ2-2; D is uncertain. This CDR3 contains 14 residues. Looked up from germline, CDR1 is SGDLS and CDR2 is YYNGEE. With 6 bases removed from V and 0 bases from J, the gap between germline ends came to 9 bases. The CDR3 DNA is TGTGCCAGCATGCTGGCGCCGAACACCGGGGAGCTGTTTTTT. Protein sequence: CASMLAPNTGELFF.

This clone is medium-sized in the sample. This chain joins TRBV6-1 and TRBJ1-5, with D maybe TRBD1 (6 bases). This CDR3 spans 16 amino acids. Trimming pared 2 bases from V and 2 bases from J, leaving 13 bases between. CDR1 is MNHNS, CDR2 SASEGT, per germline. CDR3 loop: CASSEQGRVGNQPQHF. The CDR3 DNA is TGTGCCAGCAGTGAACAGGGGAGGGTCGGCAATCAGCCCCAGCATTTT.

V and J are TRBV7-2 and TRBJ1-1; D is undetermined. The V gene's germline CDR1 is SGHTA and CDR2 FQGNSA. This CDR3 has 14 residues. The V end was cut by 5 bases, the J end by 1 base, with 11 bases between. As DNA, the CDR3 is TGTGCCAGCAGCGCTATAACGGGGAACACTGAAGCTTTCTTT. Its protein product is CASSAITGNTEAFF.

This sequence joins TRBV2 and TRBJ1-5; a possible D gene is TRBD1 (5 bases). The ends were cut back, 6 bases at V and 4 bases at J, with 16 bases in the middle. Germline V gene lookup returns CDR1 SNHLY and CDR2 FYNNEI. The CDR3 has 15 amino acids. CDR3 nucleotides: TGTGCCAGCAGCCTTACACAGGTCCCAAATCAGCCCCAGCATTTT. Its translation: CASSLTQVPNQPQHF.

The gene calls are TRBV5-1 and TRBJ2-7; TRBD1 agrees at 8 bases. The CDR3 is 16 residues long. After removal of 3 bases from V and 3 bases from J, the junction contained 11 bases not matched to a gene. Germline V gene lookup returns CDR1 SGHRS and CDR2 YFSETQ. In nucleotides, the CDR3 is TGCGCCAGCAGCTGGGGACCGGGACAGGAGAACTACGAGCAGTACTTC. This sequence encodes CASSWGPGQENYEQYF.